The 7 T cell receptor beta chains in this list originate from one sample, sequenced in a study of cytomegalovirus exposure and HLA in healthy donors. Use of 60 Vbeta and 13 Jbeta primers characterized the PCR. TCRdb's table, derived via immunoSEQ multiplex PCR, lists solely in-frame clones and lacks some. The sample records roughly 100,000 clones, approximately 77% being singletons. Sample: PBMCs. The receptor source for this set is a female donor in good health and CMV-seronegative.

The sample holds a few counts of this clone. The chain has TRBV18 and TRBJ1-2, with TRBD1 identical over 8 bases. CDR1 KGHSH and CDR2 LQKENI come from the germline V gene. The CDR3 covers 14 residues. Trimming at V came to 3 bases and at J to 5 bases, leaving 5 bases not matched to a gene. For the CDR3, the DNA is TGTGCCAGCTCACCGGGACAGGAGGGGTATGGCTACACCTTC. Translating it yields CASSPGQEGYGYTF. The full variable domain, its missing parts supplied by reference TRBV18 and TRBJ1-2, is NAGVMQNPRHLVRRRGQEARLRCSPMKGHSHVYWYRQLPEEGLKFMVYLQKENIIDESGMPKERFSAEFPKEGPSILRIQQVVRGDSAAYFCASSPGQEGYGYTFGSGTRLTVV.

DNA for the CDR3: TGTGCCAGCAGCCCTCTTTTAGCGGGAGTCGGGAATGAGCAGTTCTTC. This codes for CASSPLLAGVGNEQFF. The V call is TRBV7-2, the J call TRBJ2-1; 9 bases agree with TRBD2. The trim removed 5 bases at V and 7 bases at J, leaving 12 bases unmatched. CDR1 is SGHTA and CDR2 is FQGNSA in the germline V gene. The CDR3 has 16 amino acids.

The chain has TRBV5-1 and TRBJ2-5; possibly TRBD1 for D (6 bases). V lost 4 bases, J lost 1 base, and 17 bases lay in between. This CDR3 has 16 amino acids. Germline CDR1 reads SGHRS; CDR2 reads YFSETQ. As DNA, the CDR3 is TGCGCCAGCAGCGCCCTCCCGACAGGAGCCCAAGAGACCCAGTACTTC. It yields the protein CASSALPTGAQETQYF.

This sequence joins TRBV5-1 and TRBJ1-2; 9 bases match TRBD1. CDR1 is SGHRS, CDR2 YFSETQ, per germline. Trimming cost V 1 base and J 0 bases; bases outside gene matches: 1. The CDR3 consists of 15 residues. CDR3 bases: TGCGCCAGCAGCTTGACAGGGGGCCCTAACTATGGCTACACCTTC. Translation: CASSLTGGPNYGYTF.

The rearrangement uses TRBV4-1 and TRBJ2-5; tentative D call: TRBD1 (6 bases). V lost 0 bases to trimming and J lost 5 bases, with 10 bases between them. The CDR3 is 14 amino acids. CDR1 and CDR2 (germline): MGHRA, YSYEKL. CDR3: CASSQDGGPETQYF. CDR3 coding DNA: TGCGCCAGCAGCCAAGATGGGGGCCCGGAGACCCAGTACTTC.

This chain uses TRBV7-9 with TRBJ1-1; tentative D call: TRBD1 (6 bases). The CDR3 contains 15 residues. V was shortened by 5 bases and J by 2 bases, with 15 bases between the two germline ends. Germline values: CDR1 SEHNR, CDR2 FQNEAQ (reference sequence). The CDR3 reads CASSPGGAINTEAFF. CDR3 sequence (DNA): TGTGCCAGCAGCCCCGGGGGGGCAATCAACACTGAAGCTTTCTTT.

This clone was counted a few times. The V call is TRBV28, the J call TRBJ2-1; TRBD2 aligns across 8 bases. The germline V gene encodes CDR1 MDHEN and CDR2 SYDVKM. V gave up 3 bases and J gave up 2 bases; unmatched junction bases: 0. The CDR3 loop spans 14 amino acids. The CDR3 DNA is TGTGCCAGCAGTTTTAGCGGGACCTACAATGAGCAGTTCTTC. Protein product: CASSFSGTYNEQFF.